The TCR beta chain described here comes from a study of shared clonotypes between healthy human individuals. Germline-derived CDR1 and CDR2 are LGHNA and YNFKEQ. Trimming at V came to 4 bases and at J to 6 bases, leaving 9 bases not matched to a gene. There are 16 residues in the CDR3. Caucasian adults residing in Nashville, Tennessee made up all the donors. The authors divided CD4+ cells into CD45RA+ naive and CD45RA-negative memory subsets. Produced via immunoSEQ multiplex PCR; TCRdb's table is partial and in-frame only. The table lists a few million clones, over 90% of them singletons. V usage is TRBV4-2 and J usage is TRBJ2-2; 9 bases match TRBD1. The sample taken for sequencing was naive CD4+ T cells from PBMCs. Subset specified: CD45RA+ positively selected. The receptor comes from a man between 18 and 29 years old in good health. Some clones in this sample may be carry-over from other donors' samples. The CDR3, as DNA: TGTGCCAGCAGCCCCAGGCTTACAGGGGGCCCCGGGGAGCTGTTTTTT. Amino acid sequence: CASSPRLTGGPGELFF.